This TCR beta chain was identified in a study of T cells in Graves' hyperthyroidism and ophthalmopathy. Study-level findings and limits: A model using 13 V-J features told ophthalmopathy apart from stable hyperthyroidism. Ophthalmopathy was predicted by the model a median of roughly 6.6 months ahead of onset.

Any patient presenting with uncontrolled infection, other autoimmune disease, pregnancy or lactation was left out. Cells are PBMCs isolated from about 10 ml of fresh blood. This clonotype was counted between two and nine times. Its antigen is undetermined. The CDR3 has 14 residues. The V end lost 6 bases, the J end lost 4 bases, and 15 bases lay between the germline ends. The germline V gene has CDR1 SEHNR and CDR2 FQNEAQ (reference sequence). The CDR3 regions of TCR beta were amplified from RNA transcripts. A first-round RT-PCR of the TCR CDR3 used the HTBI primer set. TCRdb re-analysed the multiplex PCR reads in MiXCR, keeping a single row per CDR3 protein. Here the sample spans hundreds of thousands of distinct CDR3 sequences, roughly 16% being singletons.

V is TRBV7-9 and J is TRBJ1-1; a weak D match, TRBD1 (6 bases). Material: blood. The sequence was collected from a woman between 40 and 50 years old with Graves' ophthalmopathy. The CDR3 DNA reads TGTGCCAGCAGTTCTAGCGGGGGCTTCACTGAAGCTTTCTTT. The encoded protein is CASSSSGGFTEAFF.